The clone carrying this T cell receptor beta chain was picked up a small number of times. This sample was included in a study of T cells after yellow fever vaccination. As TCR cDNA was made by 5'RACE template switching, a universal primer site and UMIs were added. Via MiXCR, TCRdb re-called the 5' RACE reads, giving one row per CDR3 protein. The table has about 85,000 distinct CDR3 sequences, 13% seen once. Study outcomes and limitations: Reappearance after the booster was observed for most primary-vaccination clones (about 95% CD4, more than 70% CD8). A weaker secondary response peaked on day 5, the primary on day 15. High-abundance clonotypes from the bulk population could contaminate FACS-sorted repertoires.

The CDR3 consists of 14 residues. Trimming shortened V by 0 bases and J by 1 base, and 6 bases separated the two germline ends. Per germline, CDR1 MNHEY and CDR2 SVGAGI. Sample: CD8+ T cells not binding an NS4B(214-222) dextramer, sorted from PBMCs, taken around 3 weeks after the first yellow fever vaccination. This receptor was obtained from a young man who received the YFV17D yellow fever vaccine. The chain carries TRBV6-5 and TRBJ1-1, with D unresolved. CDR3 sequence reads: CASSYSGRNTEAFF. CDR3 bases: TGTGCCAGCAGTTACTCCGGCCGGAACACTGAAGCTTTCTTT.